Here is one TCR beta chain with its context. Germline CDR1 and CDR2: MRHNA and SNTAGT. The CDR3 is made up of 13 amino acids. Trimming left V 4 bases short and J 4 bases short, with 10 bases between. This sample was included in a study of tumour-infiltrating T cells in Burkitt lymphoma. Only in-frame clones appear in the TCRdb table, and some are missing; sequencing was by immunoSEQ multiplex PCR. The table has roughly 9,100 clones, 62% seen once. V usage is TRBV6-4 and J usage is TRBJ1-2; no reliable D call. This clonotype was obtained from a human donor with diffuse large B-cell lymphoma. Material for sequencing was tumor tissue. CDR3 in amino acids: CASSARPGYGYTF. CDR3 coding DNA: TGTGCCAGCAGTGCCAGGCCCGGCTATGGCTACACCTTC.